Detailed here is one T cell receptor beta chain. V dropped 4 bases and J dropped 5; count of bases not matched to a gene: 5. The CDR3 is 13 amino acids. The germline CDR1 and CDR2 sequences are SGHRS and YFSETQ. The data belong to a study of shared clonotypes between healthy human individuals. The data were produced by immunoSEQ multiplex PCR, yet TCRdb's version contains in-frame clones alone and is incomplete. This table holds 600,000 to 750,000 clones, 55% to 75% found once. This receptor was identified in a woman between 25 and 40 years old in good health. The sample was memory CD4+ T cells sorted from blood. Documented subset: CD45RA-negative fraction. This rearrangement joins TRBV5-1 to TRBJ2-7, with 8 bases fitting TRBD1. CDR3 protein: CASSLRGRDEQYF. CDR3 DNA: TGCGCCAGCAGCCTCAGGGGGCGGGACGAGCAGTACTTC.